This T cell receptor (beta chain) is from a study of cytomegalovirus exposure and HLA in healthy donors. At the level of the study: An earlier analysis found fewer than 140 million unique TCR beta sequences from around 180 million T cells. Study-level results: The classifier reportedly diagnosed cytomegalovirus status with high specificity and sensitivity. Earlier analysis looked at TCR beta V segments, and most were productive about 87% or about 30% of the time.

About this clone itself: Its antigen remains unidentified.

Germline V gene data show CDR1 as KGHSH and CDR2 as LQKENI. Trimming cost V 0 bases and J 2 bases, with 14 bases left between them. This CDR3 spans 17 amino acids. The primer mix had 60 Vbeta and 13 Jbeta primers. Assay used: immunoSEQ multiplex PCR; TCRdb lists only in-frame clones, some missing. The repertoire holds more than 150,000 clones, roughly 87% seen once, with approximately 0.23% in the top ten. The sequence derives from a girl under two years old in good health and CMV-seronegative. V and J are TRBV18 and TRBJ1-5, with a weak D call TRBD1 (5 bases). Sequenced material: PBMCs. CDR3 amino acids: CASSPPQGPSGNQPQHF. The DNA for the CDR3 is TGTGCCAGCTCACCACCCCAGGGTCCTTCGGGCAATCAGCCCCAGCATTTT.